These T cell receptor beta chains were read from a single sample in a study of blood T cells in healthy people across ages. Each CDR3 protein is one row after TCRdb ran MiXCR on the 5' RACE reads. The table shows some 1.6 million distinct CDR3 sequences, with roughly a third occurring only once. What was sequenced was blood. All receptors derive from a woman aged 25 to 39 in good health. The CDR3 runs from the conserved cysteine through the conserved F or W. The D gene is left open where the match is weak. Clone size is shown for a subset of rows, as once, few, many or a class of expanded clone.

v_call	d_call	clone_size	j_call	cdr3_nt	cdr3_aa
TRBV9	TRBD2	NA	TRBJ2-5	TGTGCCAGCAGAGTAGAGGTCGGGGGGGCGAGTCAGACCCAGTACTTC	CASRVEVGGASQTQYF
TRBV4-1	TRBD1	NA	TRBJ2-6	TGCGCCAGCAGCCAAGTGGCGGGACAGGGGGGTTCTGGGGCCAACGTCCTGACTTTC	CASSQVAGQGGSGANVLTF
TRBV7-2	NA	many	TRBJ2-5	TGTGCCAGCAGCTCCCGCCCCCAAGAGACCCAGTACTTC	CASSSRPQETQYF
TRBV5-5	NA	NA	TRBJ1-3	TGTGCCAGCAGCTTGGCCTTTGGGGGCTCGAGCTCTGGAAACACCATATATTTT	CASSLAFGGSSSGNTIYF
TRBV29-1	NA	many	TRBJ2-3	TGCAGCGTTGTTGCCGTCCGGGGACCTGATACGCAGTATTTT	CSVVAVRGPDTQYF
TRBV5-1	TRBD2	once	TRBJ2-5	TGCGCCAGCAGCTTGTTGAGCGGGGGGACTCAAGAGACCCAGTACTTC	CASSLLSGGTQETQYF
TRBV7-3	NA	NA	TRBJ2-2	TGTGCCAGCTCTAGGGGGGATGCGAACACCGGGGAGCTGTTTTTT	CASSRGDANTGELFF
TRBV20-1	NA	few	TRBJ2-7	TGCAGTGCTAGAGACCGGGCTATCCTCCTTGACGAGCAGTACTTC	CSARDRAILLDEQYF
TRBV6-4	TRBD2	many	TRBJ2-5	TGTGCCAGCAGTCACTACCCCGGACTAGCGGGATTCCTATACCAAGAGACCCAGTACTTC	CASSHYPGLAGFLYQETQYF
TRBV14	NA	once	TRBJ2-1	TGTGCCAGCAGCCAAGGGCCGAGTGGGCAGTTCTTC	CASSQGPSGQFF
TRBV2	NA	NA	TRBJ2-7	TGTGCCAGCAGTGCCAGGGTGAACTACGAGCAGTACTTC	CASSARVNYEQYF
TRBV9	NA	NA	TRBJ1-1	TGTGCCAGCAGCGCCGGAGGAGAAAGTATCACTGAAGCTTTCTTT	CASSAGGESITEAFF
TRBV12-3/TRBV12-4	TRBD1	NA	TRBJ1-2	TGTGCCAGCAGCTCGGGACAGCCGTTTCTGGATGGCTACACCTTC	CASSSGQPFLDGYTF
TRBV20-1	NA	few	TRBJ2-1	TGCAGTGCTGTCATGAGCGGGCTCGCCTTCAATGAGCAGTTCTTC	CSAVMSGLAFNEQFF
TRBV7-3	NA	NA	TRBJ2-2	TGTGCCAGCAGCTCGAGCGATAGTATCACCGGGGAGCTGTTTTTT	CASSSSDSITGELFF
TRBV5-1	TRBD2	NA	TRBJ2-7	TGCGCCAGCCGTGGGGTAGCGGGCTCACTTTCCTACGAGCAGTACTTC	CASRGVAGSLSYEQYF
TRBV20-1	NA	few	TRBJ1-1	TGCAGTGCTACAGAACCCTCGACGGGGACCATTACCACTGAAGCTTTCTTT	CSATEPSTGTITTEAFF
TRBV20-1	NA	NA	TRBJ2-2	TGCAGTGCTAGGGACTTGGAGACCGGGGAGCTGTTTTTT	CSARDLETGELFF
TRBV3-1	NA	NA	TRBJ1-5	TGTGCCAGCAGCCAAAGGGGGGGAGTCGGCCAGCCCCAGCATTTT	CASSQRGGVGQPQHF
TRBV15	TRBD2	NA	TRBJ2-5	TGTGCCACCAGCAGCCTACCCGGGACTAGCGGGGGGAGAGAGACCCAGTACTTC	CATSSLPGTSGGRETQYF
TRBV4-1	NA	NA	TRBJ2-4	TGCGCCAGCAGCCAAGGGGGGACGGTTGGGCGAGCCAAAAACATTCAGTACTTC	CASSQGGTVGRAKNIQYF
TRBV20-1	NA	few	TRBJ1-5	TGCAGTGCCGGGGGCGAGGGGCAGCCCCAGCATTTT	CSAGGEGQPQHF
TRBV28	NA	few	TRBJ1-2	TGTGCCAGTAGTTCCGAGACCTATGGCTACACCTTC	CASSSETYGYTF
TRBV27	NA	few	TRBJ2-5	TGTGCCAGCAGTTTACAGAACCTACCTGCCTTTGAGCAGTACTTC	CASSLQNLPAFEQYF
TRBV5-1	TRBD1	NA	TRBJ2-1	TGCGCCAGCTCACCCTTTATGGGGACAGGGGCCAATGAGCAGTTCTTC	CASSPFMGTGANEQFF
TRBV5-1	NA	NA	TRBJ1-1	TGCGCCAGCAGCGCGGAAACAGGGATGGGGACTGAAGCTTTCTTT	CASSAETGMGTEAFF
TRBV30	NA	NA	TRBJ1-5	TGTGCCTGGAGTAACTCAGCCCGGGGTCAGCCCCAGCATTTT	CAWSNSARGQPQHF
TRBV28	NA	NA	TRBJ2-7	TGTGCCAGTAGTCAGAACGAGCAGTACTTC	CASSQNEQYF
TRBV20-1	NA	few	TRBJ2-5	TGCAGTGCTAGAGTCGTGAGGGGACAACCCCAAGAGACCCAGTACTTC	CSARVVRGQPQETQYF
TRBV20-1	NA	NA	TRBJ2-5	TGCAGTGCTAGAGTAACACTTGGAGAGACCCAGTACTTC	CSARVTLGETQYF
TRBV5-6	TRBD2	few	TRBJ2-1	TGTGCCAGCAGCTTGGCCCCAGCGGGAGTGAGTAATGAGCAGTTCTTC	CASSLAPAGVSNEQFF
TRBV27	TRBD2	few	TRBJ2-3	TGTGCCAGCAGTCAGACTAGCCCAGATACGCAGTATTTT	CASSQTSPDTQYF
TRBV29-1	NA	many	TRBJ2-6	TGTAGCGCACCAGACTCTGGGGCCAACGTCCTGACTTTC	CSAPDSGANVLTF
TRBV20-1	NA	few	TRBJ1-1	TGCAGTGCCCAGGACCTAAGGAACACTGAAGCTTTCTTT	CSAQDLRNTEAFF